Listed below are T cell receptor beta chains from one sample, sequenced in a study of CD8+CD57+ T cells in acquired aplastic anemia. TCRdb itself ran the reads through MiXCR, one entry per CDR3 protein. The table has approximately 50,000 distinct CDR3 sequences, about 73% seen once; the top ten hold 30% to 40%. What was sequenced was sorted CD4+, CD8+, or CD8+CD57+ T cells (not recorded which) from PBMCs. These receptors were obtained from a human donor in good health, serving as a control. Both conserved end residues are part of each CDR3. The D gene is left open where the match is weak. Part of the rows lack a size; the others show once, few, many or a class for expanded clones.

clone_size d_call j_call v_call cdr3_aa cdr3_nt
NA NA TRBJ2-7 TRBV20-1 CSARGGGYEQYF TGCAGTGCTAGAGGGGGTGGCTACGAGCAGTACTTC
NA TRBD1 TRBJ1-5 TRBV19 CASRPTGSLVYSNQPQHF TGTGCCAGTAGGCCGACAGGGTCCCTCGTTTATAGCAATCAGCCCCAGCATTTT
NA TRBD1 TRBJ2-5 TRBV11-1 CASSYSSGQGQETQYF TGTGCCAGCAGTTACTCTTCGGGACAGGGACAAGAGACCCAGTACTTC
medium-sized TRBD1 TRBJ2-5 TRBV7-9 CASSADGQGIGQETQYF TGTGCCAGCAGCGCGGACGGACAGGGAATCGGGCAAGAGACCCAGTACTTC
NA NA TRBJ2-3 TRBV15 CATSRVPGSRTDTQYF TGTGCCACCAGCAGAGTGCCGGGTTCGCGCACAGATACGCAGTATTTT
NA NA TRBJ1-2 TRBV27 CASGGDSGYTF TGTGCCAGCGGGGGGGATAGTGGCTACACCTTC
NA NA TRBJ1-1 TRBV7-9 CASSSGASEAFF TGCGCCAGCAGCTCGGGGGCAAGCGAAGCTTTCTTT
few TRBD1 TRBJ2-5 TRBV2 CASDTGTGASQYF TGTGCCAGCGATACTGGGACAGGGGCGAGCCAGTACTTC
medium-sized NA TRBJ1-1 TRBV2 CASEQGNTEAFF TGTGCCAGTGAACAGGGGAACACTGAAGCTTTCTTT
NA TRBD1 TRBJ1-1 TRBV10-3 CATKKGAETEAFF TGTGCCACCAAAAAGGGGGCAGAAACTGAAGCTTTCTTT
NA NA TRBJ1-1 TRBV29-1 CSVNSGNTEAFF TGCAGCGTTAATTCGGGGAACACTGAAGCTTTCTTT
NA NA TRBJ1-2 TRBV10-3 CAISDGLNYGYTF TGTGCCATCAGTGACGGACTAAACTATGGCTACACCTTC
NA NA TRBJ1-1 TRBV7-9 CASSPHSVLAFF TGTGCCAGCAGCCCCCACAGCGTGCTAGCTTTCTTT
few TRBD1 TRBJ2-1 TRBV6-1 CASSSTGEGAFYNEQFF TGTGCCAGCAGCTCGACAGGGGAAGGGGCCTTCTACAATGAGCAGTTCTTC
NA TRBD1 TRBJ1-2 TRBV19 CASTTGDGYTF TGTGCCAGTACCACAGGGGACGGCTACACCTTC
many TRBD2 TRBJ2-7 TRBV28 CASSFPAGGHFEQYF TGTGCCAGCAGTTTCCCCGCGGGAGGGCATTTCGAGCAGTACTTC
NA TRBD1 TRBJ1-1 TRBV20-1 CSASPPTGGKTEAFF TGCAGTGCTAGCCCCCCCACAGGGGGCAAAACTGAAGCTTTCTTT
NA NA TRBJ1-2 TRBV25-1 CASSTGLTDGYTF TGTGCCAGCAGTACGGGTCTCACGGATGGCTACACCTTC
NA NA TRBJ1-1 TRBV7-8 CASSLALYTEAFF TGTGCCAGCAGCTTAGCTTTATACACTGAAGCTTTCTTT
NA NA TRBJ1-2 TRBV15 CATSTPGAYGYTF TGTGCCACCAGCACACCGGGGGCCTATGGCTACACCTTC
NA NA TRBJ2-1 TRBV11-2 CASSLVRPNGVNEQFF TGTGCCAGCAGCTTAGTCAGACCAAATGGGGTGAATGAGCAGTTCTTC
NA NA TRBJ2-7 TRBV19 CASSRRGTDYEQYF TGTGCCAGTAGTCGTCGCGGGACAGACTACGAGCAGTACTTC
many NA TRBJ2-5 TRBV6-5 CASSYSGGRGETQYF TGTGCCAGCAGTTACTCCGGGGGGCGCGGGGAGACCCAGTACTTC
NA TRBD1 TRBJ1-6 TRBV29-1 CSVETGDSPLHF TGCAGCGTTGAAACAGGGGATTCACCCCTCCACTTT
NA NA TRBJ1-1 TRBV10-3 CAIRKGQTNTEAFF TGTGCCATCAGGAAGGGACAAACGAACACTGAAGCTTTCTTT
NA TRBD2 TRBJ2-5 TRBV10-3 CAISALAGGPETQYF TGTGCCATCAGTGCACTAGCGGGAGGGCCAGAGACCCAGTACTTC
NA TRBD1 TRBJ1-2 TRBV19 CASSVQGAWGYTF TGTGCCAGCTCAGTGCAGGGGGCGTGGGGCTACACCTTC
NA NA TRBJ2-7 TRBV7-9 CASSTPQQGYEQYF TGTGCCAGCAGTACCCCTCAGCAGGGCTACGAGCAGTACTTC
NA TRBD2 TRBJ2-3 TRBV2 CASSDEAGVGDTQYF TGTGCCAGCAGTGACGAAGCGGGAGTGGGAGATACGCAGTATTTT
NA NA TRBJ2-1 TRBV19 CASCRSGVYNEQFF TGTGCCAGTTGTAGGTCCGGAGTCTACAATGAGCAGTTCTTC
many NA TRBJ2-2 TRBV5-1 CASSLATFTGELFF TGCGCCAGCAGCTTGGCGACATTCACCGGGGAGCTGTTTTTT
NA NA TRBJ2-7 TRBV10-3 CAISESTGEGEQYF TGTGCCATCAGTGAGTCGACGGGAGAGGGTGAGCAGTACTTC
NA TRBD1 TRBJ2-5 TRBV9 CASSWGTVGTQTQYF TGTGCCAGCAGCTGGGGGACAGTTGGGACCCAGACCCAGTACTTC
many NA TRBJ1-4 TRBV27 CASSLYATNEKLFF TGTGCCAGCAGTTTATACGCAACTAATGAAAAACTGTTTTTT
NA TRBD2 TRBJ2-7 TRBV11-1 CASSSLPAGGGYEQYF TGTGCCAGCAGCTCCCTACCAGCGGGGGGCGGGTACGAGCAGTACTTC
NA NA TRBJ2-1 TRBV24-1 CATSDLTGEQFF TGTGCCACCAGTGATTTGACGGGGGAGCAGTTCTTC
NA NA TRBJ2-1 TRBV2 CASERLSSYNEQFF TGTGCCAGCGAGCGGTTAAGCTCCTACAATGAGCAGTTCTTC
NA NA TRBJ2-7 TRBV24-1 CATSDDYEQYF TGTGCCACCAGTGATGACTACGAGCAGTACTTC
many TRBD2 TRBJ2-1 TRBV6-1 CASSPHSGRGNEQFF TGTGCCAGCAGCCCCCATAGCGGGAGAGGAAATGAGCAGTTCTTC
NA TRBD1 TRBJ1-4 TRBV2 CASSRDREGRDNEKLFF TGTGCCAGCAGTCGGGACAGGGAAGGTCGAGATAACGAAAAACTGTTTTTT
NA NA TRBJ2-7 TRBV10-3 CAISEDSYEQYF TGTGCCATCAGTGAAGACAGCTACGAGCAGTACTTC
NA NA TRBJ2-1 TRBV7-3 CASSLIVGEQFF TGTGCCAGCAGCTTAATTGTTGGTGAGCAGTTCTTC
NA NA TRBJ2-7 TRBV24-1 CATSDLHSPEQYF TGTGCCACCAGTGATTTGCACAGTCCCGAGCAGTACTTC
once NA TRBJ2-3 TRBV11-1 CASSSAFGASLLDTQYF TGTGCCAGCAGCTCCGCGTTCGGCGCCAGCTTATTAGATACGCAGTATTTT
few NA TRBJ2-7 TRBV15 CATSRMTETYEQYF TGTGCCACCAGCAGAATGACAGAGACCTACGAGCAGTACTTC
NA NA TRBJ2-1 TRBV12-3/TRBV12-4 CASDRLGEQFF TGTGCCAGCGACCGACTGGGTGAGCAGTTCTTC
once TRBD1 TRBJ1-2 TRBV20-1 CSARTGGYGYTF TGCAGTGCTCGAACAGGGGGCTATGGCTACACCTTC
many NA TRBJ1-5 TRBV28 CASSQRQADQPQHF TGTGCCAGCAGTCAACGACAGGCGGATCAGCCCCAGCATTTT
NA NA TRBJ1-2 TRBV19 CASSRNYGYTF TGTGCCAGTAGCCGTAACTATGGCTACACCTTC
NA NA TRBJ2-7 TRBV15 CATSTSGTYEQYF TGTGCCACCAGCACCTCGGGGACATACGAGCAGTACTTC
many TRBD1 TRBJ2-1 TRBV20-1 CSARDGTWDSYNEQFF TGCAGTGCTAGAGATGGTACCTGGGACAGCTACAATGAGCAGTTCTTC
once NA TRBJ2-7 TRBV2 CAISVWAREQYF TGTGCCATCAGTGTATGGGCGAGGGAGCAGTACTTC
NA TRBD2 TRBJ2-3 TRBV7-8 CASSLELAGTTDTQYF TGTGCCAGCAGCTTAGAACTAGCGGGAACCACAGATACGCAGTATTTT
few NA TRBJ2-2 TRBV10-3 CAISEYGTEGRRDTGELFF TGTGCCATCAGTGAGTATGGTACAGAGGGCAGGAGGGACACCGGGGAGCTGTTTTTT
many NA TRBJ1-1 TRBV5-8 CASSLPGGALTEAFF TGTGCCAGCAGCTTGCCGGGGGGCGCCCTCACTGAAGCTTTCTTT
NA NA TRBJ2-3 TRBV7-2 CASSQERTDTQYF TGTGCCAGCAGCCAAGAACGGACAGATACGCAGTATTTT
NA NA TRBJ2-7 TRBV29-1 CSADITGNSYEQYF TGCAGCGCCGATATTACAGGGAATTCCTACGAGCAGTACTTC
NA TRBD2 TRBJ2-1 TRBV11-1 CASIGTSGGNEQFF TGTGCCAGCATCGGGACTAGCGGTGGGAATGAGCAGTTCTTC